This T cell receptor (beta chain) was identified during a study of OX40 agonist ivuxolimab in advanced cancers. Clones were sequenced by immunoSEQ multiplex PCR, and TCRdb holds only the in-frame ones, with some missing. The data hold around 13,000 clones, with about 76% observed a single time. Trimming removed 7 bases from V and 7 bases from J, with 23 bases in between. The CDR3 covers 15 residues. Germline values: CDR1 SGHDT, CDR2 YYEEEE. The clonotype comes from an adult with an advanced solid tumor such as melanoma, head and neck, liver or kidney cancer. This sample comprised CD4+ or CD8+ T cells sorted from blood, obtained in a trial of the OX40 agonist ivuxolimab. The chain uses TRBV5-6 and TRBJ2-5; tentative D call: TRBD1 (6 bases). DNA for the CDR3: TGTGCCAGCCGAGGTGCAGGGGCGTCCTGGGGGACCCAGTACTTC. Its protein product is CASRGAGASWGTQYF.